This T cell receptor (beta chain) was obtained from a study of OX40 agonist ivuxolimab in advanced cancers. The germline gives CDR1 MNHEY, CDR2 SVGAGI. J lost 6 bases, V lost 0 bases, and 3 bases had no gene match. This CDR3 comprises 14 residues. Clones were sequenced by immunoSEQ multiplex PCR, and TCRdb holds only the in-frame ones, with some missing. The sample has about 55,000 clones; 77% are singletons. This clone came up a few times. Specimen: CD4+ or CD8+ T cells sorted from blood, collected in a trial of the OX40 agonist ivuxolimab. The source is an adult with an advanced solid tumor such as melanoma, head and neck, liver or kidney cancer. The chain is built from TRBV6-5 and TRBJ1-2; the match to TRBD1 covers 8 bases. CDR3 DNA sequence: TGTGCCAGCAGTTACTCGCAGGGGGCTGATGGCTACACCTTC. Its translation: CASSYSQGADGYTF.